This record concerns one T cell receptor beta chain sequence. The sample belongs to a study of blood T cells in healthy people across ages. CDR1 and CDR2 from the germline V gene are SGHTA and FQGNSA. CDR3 length equals 13 residues. Trimming removed 3 bases at V and 6 bases at J, with 9 bases between. A second PCR, run for about 7 to 11 cycles, used a sample-barcoded 5' primer plus a J-beta primer mix. TCRdb re-analysed the 5' RACE reads in MiXCR, keeping a single row per CDR3 protein. This table has some 780,000 distinct CDR3 sequences, around three fifths appearing once. The clonotype comes from a middle-aged man in good health. The sample comprised blood. The V gene is TRBV7-2, the J gene TRBJ2-1; tentatively, D is TRBD1 or TRBD2 (6 bases each). The CDR3: CASSFRGRNEQFF. The CDR3, as DNA: TGTGCCAGCAGCTTCCGGGGGCGCAATGAGCAGTTCTTC.